Below, 18 T cell receptor beta chains from the same sample are listed, as sequenced in a study of CD8 T cells in ankylosing spondylitis. TCRdb fed the 5' RACE reads into MiXCR, producing one record per CDR3 protein. Of roughly 230,000 distinct CDR3 sequences in the sample, about 10% were seen once. Material: blood, either unsorted or a sorted T cell fraction (not recorded which). The source of these receptors is a male donor with ankylosing spondylitis or in good health (not recorded which).

This chain joins TRBV11-2 and TRBJ2-7; 11 positions agree with TRBD2. Unmatched junction bases numbered 17, after V lost 0 bases and J lost 7 bases. Germline V gene sequence: CDR1 SGHAT, CDR2 FQNNGV. This CDR3 is built from 19 residues. CDR3 amino acids: CASSLEIGTSGSFPPEQYF. The CDR3 DNA follows: TGTGCCAGCAGCTTAGAAATCGGGACTAGCGGAAGTTTCCCACCTGAGCAGTACTTC.

This clonotype appeared many times. The CDR3 is CAISEDRQDSGQPQHF. DNA of the CDR3: TGTGCCATCAGTGAGGACAGGCAGGACTCTGGGCAGCCCCAGCATTTT. The chain combines TRBV10-3 with TRBJ1-5; a weak D match, TRBD1 (6 bases). Per germline, CDR1 ENHRY and CDR2 SYGVKD. Trimming took off 2 bases at V and 7 bases at J, with 18 bases between the two ends. The CDR3 runs 16 residues.

This clonotype came up many times. The CDR3 bases are TGTGCCAGCACGGTCTCGATGCGAGATACGCAGTATTTT. Amino acid sequence: CASTVSMRDTQYF. The chain has TRBV25-1 and TRBJ2-3; D unresolved. The V gene lost 7 bases and the J gene lost 5 bases, with 13 bases spanning the gap. The germline gives CDR1 MGHDK, CDR2 SYGVNS. CDR3 length equals 13 residues.

This clonotype was counted ten times or more. V usage is TRBV29-1 and J usage is TRBJ1-1; TRBD1 is a possible D gene (5 bases). CDR1 and CDR2 from the germline V gene are SQVTM and ANQGSEA. The CDR3 runs 15 residues. Deletions cut 7 bases from V and 1 base from J, with 19 bases between. The CDR3 nucleotides are TGCAGCGCCCTAAACAGGTCTACTTCGAACACTGAAGCTTTCTTT. Translating gives CSALNRSTSNTEAFF.

This clonotype has just one count. A much more abundant neighbour one base away suggests this may be a read error. The chain has TRBV7-2 and TRBJ2-3; 9 positions match TRBD2. There are 12 residues in the CDR3. Germline V gene sequence: CDR1 SGHTA, CDR2 FQGNSA. CDR3 coding DNA: TGTGTCAGCAGCTTAAGCGGGGGGACGCAGTATTTT. It translates to CVSSLSGGTQYF.

This rearrangement joins TRBV10-2 to TRBJ2-7; 9 bases are a match to TRBD1. The J segment lost 4 bases and the V segment lost 4 bases, leaving 8 bases of the junction unmatched. This CDR3 contains 15 residues. Germline CDR1 is WSHSY and CDR2 is SAAADI. Written as DNA, the CDR3 is TGCGCCAGCAGTGGTACCGGGACAGGGTGGTACGAGCAGTACTTC. Encoded protein: CASSGTGTGWYEQYF.

In its sample, this clonotype was seen many times. The chain links TRBV20-1 to TRBJ1-1, with 12 bases identical to TRBD1. The CDR3 totals 17 residues. Trimming took 0 bases from V and 5 from J; bases not matched to a gene: 10. Germline V lookup: CDR1 DFQATT, CDR2 SNEGSKA (reference sequence). The CDR3 loop is CSARDPGQGARRTEAFF. DNA for the CDR3: TGCAGTGCTAGAGATCCGGGACAGGGGGCTAGGAGGACTGAAGCTTTCTTT.

In its sample, this clonotype was seen many times. J is TRBJ2-3 and V is TRBV5-1; 8 nucleotides line up with TRBD2. The CDR3 sequence is 14 residues long. Germline values: CDR1 SGHRS, CDR2 YFSETQ. J lost 3 bases, V lost 0 bases, and 0 bases had no gene match. The CDR3 DNA reads TGCGCCAGCAGCTTGGTAGCGGGGACAGATACGCAGTATTTT. Translation gives CASSLVAGTDTQYF.

This clonotype has just a few counts. This rearrangement joins TRBV27 to TRBJ1-5, with 10 bases matching TRBD1. The CDR3 consists of 15 residues. The germline CDR1 and CDR2 sequences are MNHEY and SMNVEV (reference sequence). V dropped 1 base and J dropped 5; count of bases not matched to a gene: 2. The CDR3 DNA follows: TGTGCCAGCAGTTTATTTGGGACAGGGGATCAGCCCCAGCATTTT. This gives the protein CASSLFGTGDQPQHF.

This clonotype has more than one count but fewer than ten. This sequence joins TRBV7-9 and TRBJ1-4; 9 nucleotides line up with TRBD1. Germline CDR1 SEHNR, CDR2 FQNEAQ (reference sequence). The length of the CDR3 is 16 residues. The junction had 8 bases not matched to a gene; V was cut back by 1 base and J by 8 bases. This CDR3 is CASSLGSGTGKEKLFF. For the CDR3, the DNA is TGTGCCAGCAGCTTAGGATCCGGGACAGGGAAAGAAAAACTGTTTTTT. Supplemented by reference TRBV7-9 and TRBJ1-4, the full variable domain reads DTGVSQNPRHKITKRGQNVTFRCDPISEHNRLYWYRQTLGQGPEFLTYFQNEAQLEKSRLLSDRFSAERPKGSFSTLEIQRTEQGDSAMYLCASSLGSGTGKEKLFFGSGTQLSVL.

Concerning this clonotype: An end of the junction differs from the germline gene, which may be a read error. The chain combines TRBV7-6 with TRBJ1-1, with D tentatively TRBD1 (6 bases). The CDR3 sequence is 13 residues long. Germline CDR1 is SGHVS and CDR2 is FNYEAQ. The CDR3 nucleotides are TGTGCCAGCAGCCAGACAGGAAACACTAAAGCTTTCTTT. Protein sequence: CASSQTGNTKAFF.

This clonotype was seen many times. V usage is TRBV7-9 and J usage is TRBJ2-1, with 8 positions matching TRBD2. V dropped 1 base and J dropped 7; count of bases not matched to a gene: 9. Germline-derived CDR1 and CDR2 are SEHNR and FQNEAQ (reference sequence). This CDR3 comprises 16 residues. CDR3 loop: CASSLDRAGVDNEQFF. Written as DNA, the CDR3 is TGTGCCAGCAGCTTAGATCGAGCGGGGGTGGATAATGAGCAGTTCTTC. Full variable domain (outside the CDR3, taken from reference TRBV7-9 and TRBJ2-1): DTGVSQNPRHKITKRGQNVTFRCDPISEHNRLYWYRQTLGQGPEFLTYFQNEAQLEKSRLLSDRFSAERPKGSFSTLEIQRTEQGDSAMYLCASSLDRAGVDNEQFFGPGTRLTVL.

CDR3 DNA: TGTGCCAGCAGGCCCGACCACAGGGGGCGGGAGAATTCACCCCTCCACTTT. This gives the protein CASRPDHRGRENSPLHF. J is TRBJ1-6 and V is TRBV21-1; the D call in the table, TRBD1, was not verified against the DNA. TRBV21-1 is tagged as a pseudogene. The CDR3 extends over 17 amino acids.

This clonotype was counted at least ten times. This chain links TRBV6-1 with TRBJ2-6; a possible D gene is TRBD1 (5 bases). Germline values: CDR1 MNHNS, CDR2 SASEGT. The CDR3 runs 16 residues. V gave up 1 base and J gave up 2 bases, with 9 bases separating them. The CDR3 nucleotides are TGTGCCAGCAGTGAAGTCTGGGGCACTGGGGCCAACGTCCTGACTTTC. Its protein is CASSEVWGTGANVLTF.

This clonotype was recorded many times. The rearrangement links TRBV5-6 to TRBJ1-1; D gene unclear. Germline V gives CDR1 SGHDT, CDR2 YYEEEE. The CDR3 loop spans 15 amino acids. V lost 1 base to trimming and J lost 2 bases, with 12 bases between them. The CDR3 DNA reads as TGTGCCAGCAGCTTGCCGCCAAGAAGAAACACTGAAGCTTTCTTT. Amino acids: CASSLPPRRNTEAFF. Full variable domain (rest looked up from reference TRBV5-6 and TRBJ1-1): DAGVTQSPTHLIKTRGQQVTLRCSPKSGHDTVSWYQQALGQGPQFIFQYYEEEERQRGNFPDRFSGHQFPNYSSELNVNALLLGDSALYLCASSLPPRRNTEAFFGQGTRLTVV.

Many counts were recorded for this clonotype. The chain couples TRBV12-3 or TRBV12-4 to TRBJ2-1; D not certain. The CDR3 totals 15 residues. The V and J ends lost 6 bases and 2 bases respectively, with 14 bases between them. In nucleotides, the CDR3 is TGTGCCAGCAGCCATACGGTGGAGCCCTACAATGAGCAGTTCTTC. Residues: CASSHTVEPYNEQFF.

This clonotype was picked up many times. The junction departs from germline at one end; a sequencing error may be responsible. The chain recombines TRBV7-9 with TRBJ1-1; D is undetermined. This CDR3 comprises 13 residues. Per the germline V gene, CDR1 is SEHNR and CDR2 is FQNEAQ (reference sequence). The CDR3 coding sequence is TGTGCCAGCAGCTTAGCAGGGAACCCTGAAGCTTTCTTT. Its translation is CASSLAGNPEAFF.

This clonotype came up many times. The CDR3 DNA follows: TGTGCCAGCAGCTCCCGGACAGGCGAGCACGAGCAGTACTTC. Its protein is CASSSRTGEHEQYF. J is TRBJ2-7 and V is TRBV7-2, with 7 bases lining up with TRBD1. The CDR3 totals 14 residues. Trimming took 4 bases from V and 5 from J; bases not matched to a gene: 8. The germline V gene has CDR1 SGHTA and CDR2 FQGNSA.